A single sample is the source of the 32 T cell receptor beta chains below, sequenced in a study of blood T cell repertoires in COVID-19. The assay was immunoSEQ multiplex PCR, and TCRdb's table has in-frame clones only and misses some. The data hold about 160,000 clones, with more than 65% observed a single time. The specimen sequenced was PBMCs or T cells enriched from blood (not recorded which). The receptors shown here come from a woman between 40 and 50 years old with acute COVID-19.

The CDR3 DNA follows: TGTGCCAGCAGCTTAGAATCTGGACATTACTATGGCTACACCTTC. This gives the protein CASSLESGHYYGYTF. V is TRBV7-6 and J is TRBJ1-2; possibly TRBD1 for D (5 bases). V gave up 1 base and J gave up 3 bases, with 12 bases separating them. The CDR3 consists of 15 residues. CDR1 is SGHVS, CDR2 FNYEAQ, per germline.

This clone was seen a few times. This chain links TRBV2 with TRBJ2-7; TRBD2 matches 7 bases. The V and J ends lost 7 bases and 3 bases, in that order; junction bases with no gene match: 3. Germline V gives CDR1 SNHLY, CDR2 FYNNEI. CDR3 size: 12 residues. The CDR3 loop reads CASISSGYEQYF. DNA for the CDR3: TGTGCCAGCATTTCTAGCGGCTACGAGCAGTACTTC.

V gene TRBV24-1 combines with J gene TRBJ2-1; 13 positions agree with TRBD2. J was trimmed by 2 bases and V by 4 bases; bases with no gene match: 4. The CDR3 contains 17 residues. Germline V gene sequence: CDR1 KGHDR, CDR2 SFDVKD. This CDR3 reads CATSDRTSGSAYNEQFF. The CDR3 DNA sequence: TGTGCCACCAGTGACCGGACTAGCGGGAGTGCCTACAATGAGCAGTTCTTC.

This clone was counted only a few times. The V call is TRBV29-1, the J call TRBJ1-3, with D unclear. The CDR3 length is 12 residues. The V gene lost 4 bases and the J gene lost 4 bases, with 8 bases spanning the gap. Germline-derived CDR1 and CDR2 are SQVTM and ANQGSEA. CDR3: CSVVSPGNTIYF. CDR3 bases: TGCAGCGTTGTCTCTCCCGGAAACACCATATATTTT.

V is TRBV4-1 and J is TRBJ2-5; 7 bases map to TRBD2. The V gene end was trimmed by 0 bases and the J gene end by 7 bases; junction bases not matched to a gene: 14. The germline gives CDR1 MGHRA, CDR2 YSYEKL. This CDR3 contains 17 residues. DNA of the CDR3: TGCGCCAGCAGCCAAGATCTCAGCGGGGACCTTCGCGGGACCCAGTACTTC. Its protein is CASSQDLSGDLRGTQYF.

This chain connects TRBV7-2 to TRBJ1-6; TRBD1 matches at 8 bases. This CDR3 region has 15 residues. Germline V gene data show CDR1 as SGHTA and CDR2 as FQGNSA. Trimming took 4 bases from V and 7 from J; bases not matched to a gene: 6. CDR3 sequence: CASSYWTGTNSPLHF. The CDR3 bases are TGTGCCAGCAGCTACTGGACAGGGACCAATTCACCCCTCCACTTT. Together with reference TRBV7-2 and TRBJ1-6, the CDR3 gives the full variable domain: GAGVSQSPSNKVTEKGKDVELRCDPISGHTALYWYRQSLGQGLEFLIYFQGNSAPDKSGLPSDRFSAERTGGSVSTLTIQRTQQEDSAVYLCASSYWTGTNSPLHFGNGTRLTVT.

The chain is built from TRBV6-1 and TRBJ1-1; no clear D gene. CDR1 is MNHNS and CDR2 is SASEGT in the germline V gene. V was cut by 1 base and J by 1 base, with 7 bases left in between. The CDR3 is 14 residues long. CDR3 bases: TGTGCCAGCAGTGAAGAGGACTGGAACACTGAAGCTTTCTTT. Residues: CASSEEDWNTEAFF.

The chain carries TRBV19 and TRBJ2-1; 10 nucleotides agree with TRBD2. The CDR3 has 16 residues. With 3 bases clipped from V and 7 bases from J, the junction kept 9 bases outside the gene matches. The germline V gene encodes CDR1 LNHDA and CDR2 SQIVND (reference sequence). CDR3 loop: CASSMMSGRARNEQFF. The CDR3 DNA reads as TGTGCCAGTAGTATGATGAGCGGGAGGGCCAGGAATGAGCAGTTCTTC.

The genes are TRBV4-1 and TRBJ2-1; D gene ambiguous. This CDR3 has 13 amino acids. Germline lookup yields CDR1 MGHRA and CDR2 YSYEKL. V lost 4 bases and J 15 bases, leaving 19 bases between the germline ends. The chain's CDR3 is CASSLTPSGPGFF. The CDR3 DNA is TGCGCCAGCAGCCTCACCCCCTCTGGGCCTGGGTTCTTC.

The J gene is TRBJ2-3, the V gene TRBV18; 9 bases are shared with TRBD2. The CDR3 extends over 14 amino acids. The V segment lost 3 bases and the J segment 5 bases; nucleotides outside the gene matches: 3. CDR1 and CDR2 from the germline V gene are KGHSH and LQKENI. This CDR3 is CASSPAGGRDTQYF. As DNA, the CDR3 is TGTGCCAGCTCACCGGCGGGAGGGAGAGATACGCAGTATTTT.

The rearrangement joins TRBV6-1 to TRBJ2-6; 13 bases line up with TRBD2. This CDR3 is built from 17 residues. Trimming took 4 bases from V and 2 from J; bases not matched to a gene: 2. Germline CDR1 is MNHNS and CDR2 is SASEGT. CDR3 protein: CASSGGLAGAGANVLTF. The DNA of the CDR3 is TGTGCCAGCAGTGGCGGACTAGCGGGAGCTGGGGCCAACGTCCTGACTTTC.

The rearrangement joins TRBV7-9 to TRBJ1-2; D not certain. Germline lookup yields CDR1 SEHNR and CDR2 FQNEAQ (reference sequence). V shed 4 bases and J shed 8 bases, with 11 bases lying between them. The CDR3 has 12 amino acids. CDR3 in DNA: TGTGCCAGCAGCTCCCTGGGAGACGGCTACACCTTC. This translates into CASSSLGDGYTF.

This chain connects TRBV5-1 to TRBJ2-1, with 8 bases lining up with TRBD2. The CDR3 length is 17 residues. Germline V gives CDR1 SGHRS, CDR2 YFSETQ. Trimming removed 4 bases from V and 6 bases from J; junction bases left unmatched: 15. This CDR3 reads CASSPLGWSGGLNEQFF. The CDR3 DNA sequence: TGCGCCAGCAGCCCCTTAGGCTGGTCGGGGGGGCTCAATGAGCAGTTCTTC.

The chain recombines TRBV19 with TRBJ2-1; 7 positions agree with TRBD2. Trimming removed 2 bases from V and 0 bases from J; junction bases left unmatched: 4. The CDR3 totals 16 residues. CDR1 is LNHDA, CDR2 SQIVND, per germline (reference sequence). The CDR3 loop is CASSIPPGGSYNEQFF. DNA of the CDR3: TGTGCCAGTAGTATACCTCCGGGAGGCTCCTACAATGAGCAGTTCTTC.

This clone was recorded only once. The chain has TRBV12-5 and TRBJ1-3; D not resolved. The ends were cut back, 4 bases at V and 2 bases at J, with 9 bases in the middle. The CDR3 consists of 14 residues. Germline values: CDR1 LGHNT, CDR2 FRNRAP. CDR3 residues: CASGYVSAGNTIYF. In nucleotides, the CDR3 is TGTGCTAGTGGTTATGTGTCTGCTGGAAACACCATATATTTT.

The gene calls are TRBV9 and TRBJ2-7, with 10 bases fitting TRBD2. The trim removed 3 bases at V and 1 base at J, leaving 13 bases unmatched. Germline values: CDR1 SGDLS, CDR2 YYNGEE. The CDR3 is 18 amino acids. Here the CDR3 DNA reads TGTGCCAGCAGCGCGGGACTAGCGATGGCTTTACCATCCTACGAGCAGTACGTC. Amino acids: CASSAGLAMALPSYEQYV.

A single count supports this clone. The chain employs TRBV9 and TRBJ2-3; no clear D. CDR1 is SGDLS, CDR2 YYNGEE, per germline. The CDR3 loop spans 14 amino acids. V gave up 7 bases and J gave up 6 bases, with 18 bases separating them. The CDR3 region has the DNA TGTGCCAGCGCCTTATTGGCAGCCGGGGATACGCAGTATTTT. This translates into CASALLAAGDTQYF.

This chain joins TRBV11-2 and TRBJ1-6; TRBD1 agrees at 7 bases. V lost 5 bases, J lost 6 bases, and 10 bases stayed unmatched. The length of the CDR3 is 16 residues. Per germline, CDR1 SGHAT and CDR2 FQNNGV. CDR3 loop: CASSDRAPTSNSPLHF. The CDR3 nucleotides read TGTGCCAGCAGCGACAGGGCACCGACAAGTAATTCACCCCTCCACTTT. Together with reference TRBV11-2 and TRBJ1-6, the CDR3 gives the full variable domain: EAGVAQSPRYKIIEKRQSVAFWCNPISGHATLYWYQQILGQGPKLLIQFQNNGVVDDSQLPKDRFSAERLKGVDSTLKIQPAKLEDSAVYLCASSDRAPTSNSPLHFGNGTRLTVT.

The CDR3, as DNA: TGTGCCAGCAGTGAAGGAAGAGCCAACGTTTCACCCCTCCACTTT. Residues: CASSEGRANVSPLHF. V and J are TRBV2 and TRBJ1-6; D unresolved. CDR1 SNHLY and CDR2 FYNNEI come from the germline V gene. The CDR3 extends over 15 amino acids. V gave up 1 base and J gave up 9 bases, with 13 bases separating them.

This chain links TRBV29-1 with TRBJ2-1, with 7 nucleotides matching TRBD1. Germline V gene sequence: CDR1 SQVTM, CDR2 ANQGSEA. The CDR3 consists of 12 residues. The V segment lost 2 bases and the J segment 8 bases; nucleotides outside the gene matches: 3. The CDR3 nucleotides are TGCAGCGTTGAAAGGGGGCACGATGAGCAGTTCTTC. Its translation is CSVERGHDEQFF.

The chain employs TRBV2 and TRBJ1-3, with unresolved D. V lost 6 bases and J lost 0, with 15 bases in between. Germline values: CDR1 SNHLY, CDR2 FYNNEI. The CDR3 has 16 residues. This chain's CDR3 is CASRPRIRGSGNTIYF. CDR3 sequence (DNA): TGTGCCAGCAGACCCAGAATAAGAGGCTCTGGAAACACCATATATTTT.

The gene calls are TRBV7-2 and TRBJ2-1; TRBD2 might be the D (5 bases). Germline CDR1 SGHTA, CDR2 FQGNSA. This CDR3 contains 13 residues. V shed 2 bases and J shed 9 bases, with 11 bases lying between them. The CDR3 loop is CASSLTGKTEQFF. The DNA for the CDR3 is TGTGCCAGCAGCTTAACGGGAAAGACTGAGCAGTTCTTC.

The table lists this clone with a few counts. The V call is TRBV29-1, the J call TRBJ1-3, with unresolved D. Trimming pared 4 bases from V and 0 bases from J, leaving 7 bases between. The CDR3 consists of 13 residues. Germline V gene data show CDR1 as SQVTM and CDR2 as ANQGSEA. The CDR3 is CSVGESSGNTIYF. The CDR3 nucleotides read TGCAGCGTTGGGGAGAGCTCTGGAAACACCATATATTTT.

The chain combines TRBV18 with TRBJ1-2; D might be TRBD1 (6 bases). The CDR3 contains 15 residues. Trimming took off 0 bases at V and 1 base at J, with 9 bases between the two ends. CDR1 is KGHSH and CDR2 is LQKENI in the germline V gene. The CDR3 nucleotides are TGTGCCAGCTCACCACCTCAGGACAGTAACTATGGCTACACCTTC. Translation: CASSPPQDSNYGYTF.

This chain uses TRBV6-5 with TRBJ1-6; D is ambiguous. From germline, CDR1 is MNHEY and CDR2 SVGAGI. The CDR3 runs to 14 residues. Trimming stripped 6 bases from V and 6 bases from J, with 12 bases between. The CDR3 DNA sequence: TGTGCCAGCAGCTATGGAGAGTTTAATTCACCCCTCCACTTT. It specifies CASSYGEFNSPLHF.

In its sample, this clone was seen a few times. The rearrangement joins TRBV7-9 to TRBJ2-1; D uncertain. The CDR3 is 12 amino acids. V was cut by 3 bases and J by 5 bases, with 5 bases left in between. Per germline, CDR1 SEHNR and CDR2 FQNEAQ (reference sequence). CDR3 nucleotide sequence: TGTGCCAGCAGCTTCGTAAACAATGAGCAGTTCTTC. It is translated as CASSFVNNEQFF. Using reference TRBV7-9 and TRBJ2-1 for the parts outside the CDR3, the full variable domain is DTGVSQNPRHKITKRGQNVTFRCDPISEHNRLYWYRQTLGQGPEFLTYFQNEAQLEKSRLLSDRFSAERPKGSFSTLEIQRTEQGDSAMYLCASSFVNNEQFFGPGTRLTVL.

The J gene is TRBJ1-1, the V gene TRBV30; TRBD1 might be the D (6 bases). V was trimmed by 4 bases and J by 2 bases, leaving 11 bases between them. CDR1 and CDR2 from the germline V gene are GTSNPN and SVGIG (reference sequence). The CDR3 has 13 amino acids. CDR3 sequence: CAWTQQGNTEAFF. Here the CDR3 DNA reads TGTGCCTGGACCCAACAGGGTAACACTGAAGCTTTCTTT.

J is TRBJ2-3 and V is TRBV3-1 (or the pseudogene TRBV3-2), with 11 bases fitting TRBD2. Looked up from germline, CDR1 is LGHDT and CDR2 is YNNKEL (reference sequence). This CDR3 comprises 18 residues. The junction had 9 bases not matched to a gene; V was cut back by 2 bases and J by 2 bases. The CDR3 reads CASSQLGTSGPNTDTQYF. The CDR3 nucleotides read TGTGCCAGCAGCCAACTCGGGACTAGCGGACCCAACACAGATACGCAGTATTTT.

This clone has just a few counts. The V and J genes are TRBV9 and TRBJ2-3, with a weak D call TRBD2 (5 bases). The CDR3 is 16 amino acids. Trimming took 0 bases from V and 0 from J, leaving 11 bases between them. The germline V gene has CDR1 SGDLS and CDR2 YYNGEE. The CDR3 sequence is CASSVVSGASTDTQYF. CDR3 bases: TGTGCCAGCAGCGTAGTCAGCGGAGCTAGCACAGATACGCAGTATTTT.

The chain has TRBV7-8 and TRBJ1-2; 7 bases line up with TRBD1. This CDR3 is built from 13 residues. Looked up from germline, CDR1 is SGHVS and CDR2 is FQNEAQ. Trimming took 5 bases from V and 8 from J; bases not matched to a gene: 8. CDR3 nucleotides: TGTGCCAGCAGCGTATACAGGGGCGGCGGCTACACCTTC. Translating gives CASSVYRGGGYTF. The full variable domain, rest sourced from reference TRBV7-8 and TRBJ1-2, is GAGVSQSPRYKVAKRGQDVALRCDPISGHVSLFWYQQALGQGPEFLTYFQNEAQLDKSGLPSDRFFAERPEGSVSTLKIQRTQQEDSAVYLCASSVYRGGGYTFGSGTRLTVV.

This chain links TRBV28 with TRBJ1-2; 7 positions agree with TRBD1. Germline lookup yields CDR1 MDHEN and CDR2 SYDVKM. The CDR3 contains 16 residues. V dropped 2 bases and J dropped 6; count of bases not matched to a gene: 12. Here the CDR3 DNA reads TGTGCCAGCAGTTTACTAGGGGGCGTAAGGGCAAATGGCTACACCTTC. The encoded protein is CASSLLGGVRANGYTF.

This chain uses TRBV6-4 with TRBJ2-3, with D perhaps matching TRBD2 (7 bases). Germline V CDR1 and CDR2: MRHNA, SNTAGT. Between the trimmed V and J ends, which lost 0 bases and 2 bases, there was a span of 12 bases. The CDR3 is 16 residues long. CDR3 nucleotide sequence: TGTGCCAGCAGTGACTCTGCGGGGGCCCCCACAGATACGCAGTATTTT. Its translation: CASSDSAGAPTDTQYF.